This T cell receptor (beta chain) was found in a study of blood T cell repertoires in COVID-19. V was clipped by 6 bases and J by 6 bases, with 12 bases between them. The germline gives CDR1 DFQATT, CDR2 SNEGSKA (reference sequence). CDR3 length: 11 residues. Sequencing was performed with immunoSEQ multiplex PCR; in TCRdb, only in-frame clones are kept and a portion is missing. The data contain under 250,000 clones, over 70% of them singletons. The sequence derives from a woman older than 75 with acute or convalescent COVID-19. Sequenced: peripheral blood. This chain connects TRBV20-1 to TRBJ2-7, with TRBD1 as a possible D gene (6 bases). CDR3 amino acids: CSAPVGGEQYF. Written as DNA, the CDR3 is TGCAGTGCACCGGTAGGGGGCGAGCAGTACTTC.